This TCR beta chain was profiled in a study of shared clonotypes between healthy human individuals. Turning to the study itself: Sampling drew on donors who were two women and a few men aged 18 to 49. Overall study results and limits: Among four donors, approximately 5.4% of naive CD4 clonotypes were found in common.

Adult Caucasians living in Nashville, Tennessee made up all of the donors. Methods used by the authors: Quality scores were absent from the junction-only immunoSEQ sequences, so filtering differed. Assay: immunoSEQ multiplex PCR; the TCRdb copy retains only in-frame clones and omits some. V and J calls and clone size follow that table, whereas D and trimming were derived from the DNA. The sample has about 710,000 clones; just under 75% are singletons. A word on this clone: What it binds is unknown.

The CDR3 contains 14 residues. Trimming shortened V by 4 bases and J by 4 bases, and 12 bases separated the two germline ends. Per the germline V gene, CDR1 is SGHDN and CDR2 is FVKESK. The gene calls are TRBV14 and TRBJ2-3, with a weak D call TRBD2 (6 bases). The sample consisted of memory CD4+ T cells sorted from blood. As for subset: CD45RA-negative fraction. The origin of this receptor is a woman between 25 and 40 years old in good health. CDR3 sequence reads: CASSPLASADTQYF. In DNA, the CDR3 is TGTGCCAGCAGCCCACTAGCTTCGGCAGATACGCAGTATTTT.